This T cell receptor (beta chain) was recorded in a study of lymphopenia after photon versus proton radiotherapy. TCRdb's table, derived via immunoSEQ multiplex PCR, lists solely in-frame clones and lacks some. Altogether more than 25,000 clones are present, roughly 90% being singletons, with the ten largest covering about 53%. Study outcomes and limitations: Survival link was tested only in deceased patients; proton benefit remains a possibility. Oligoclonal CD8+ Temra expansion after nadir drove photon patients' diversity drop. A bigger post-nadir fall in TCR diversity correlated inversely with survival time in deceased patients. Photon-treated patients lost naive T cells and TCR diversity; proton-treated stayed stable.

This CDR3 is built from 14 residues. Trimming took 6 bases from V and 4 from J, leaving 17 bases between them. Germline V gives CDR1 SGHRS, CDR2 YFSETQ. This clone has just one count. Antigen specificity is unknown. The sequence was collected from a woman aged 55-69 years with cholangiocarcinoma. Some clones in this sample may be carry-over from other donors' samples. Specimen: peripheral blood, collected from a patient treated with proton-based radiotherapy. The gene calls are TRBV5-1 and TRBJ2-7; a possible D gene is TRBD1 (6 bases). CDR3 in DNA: TGCGCCAGCACTTTTGGGGACAAGAGATACGAGCAGTACTTC. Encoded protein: CASTFGDKRYEQYF.